The clone carrying this TCR beta chain was counted at least ten times. TCRdb re-analysed the 5' RACE reads in MiXCR, keeping a single row per CDR3 protein. This table holds around 290,000 distinct CDR3 sequences, 9.5% found once. This entry is derived from a study of identical twins. The V segment lost 4 bases and the J segment 7 bases; nucleotides outside the gene matches: 4. The CDR3 consists of 12 residues. The same sample was also used in a study of yellow fever vaccine responses in identical twins.

The sample consisted of CD8+ T cells sorted from blood. This receptor was taken from a woman under 30 in good health. The V gene is TRBV12-3 or TRBV12-4, the J gene TRBJ2-7; TRBD1 matches at 7 bases. This CDR3 is CASSYGQEEQYF. CDR3 sequence (DNA): TGTGCCAGCAGTTACGGACAGGAGGAGCAGTACTTC.